One sample yielded the 2 T cell receptor beta chains listed below, sequenced in a study of blood T cell repertoires in COVID-19. Clones were read by immunoSEQ multiplex PCR, and TCRdb kept only the in-frame ones, dropping some. The table records around 130,000 clones, 85% to 90% of them present only once. The sequencing input was peripheral blood. Receptors originate from an older man with active or convalescent COVID-19.

The chain combines TRBV28 with TRBJ1-2; 8 bases agree with TRBD1. Germline V gene sequence: CDR1 MDHEN, CDR2 SYDVKM. The V segment lost 5 bases and the J segment 4 bases; nucleotides outside the gene matches: 9. CDR3 size: 15 residues. Here the CDR3 reads CASSPPGGAPYGYTF. CDR3 nucleotide sequence: TGTGCCAGCAGTCCCCCAGGGGGCGCTCCCTATGGCTACACCTTC.

The V call is TRBV7-8, the J call TRBJ2-1, with TRBD1 identical over 9 bases. V lost 5 bases and J lost 3; bases outside the gene matches: 5. Germline CDR1 is SGHVS and CDR2 is FQNEAQ. The CDR3 contains 15 residues. Here the CDR3 reads CASSRRDRDYNEQFF. The CDR3 coding sequence is TGTGCCAGCAGCCGGCGGGACAGGGACTACAATGAGCAGTTCTTC.